These T cell receptor beta chains were read from a single sample in a study of blood T cell repertoires in COVID-19. TCRdb keeps only in-frame clones here, not all; method: immunoSEQ multiplex PCR. The data hold 110,000 or so clones, with approximately 90% observed a single time. The specimen sequenced was peripheral blood. These receptors came from a woman aged 70-85 years who had recovered from COVID-19. Each CDR3 is given with its conserved first and last residue. The D gene is left open where the match is weak. The size of a clone is reported for some rows only, either as once, few or many, or as a class for expanded clones.

TRBJ2-1 . TRBV4-3 . TGCGCCAGCAGCCAAGATCCCCAGACCGGGGAGCAGTTCTTC CASSQDPQTGEQFF
TRBJ2-2 . TRBV5-1 TRBD2 TGCGCCAGCAGCCCCGAACCAGCGGGAGTAGCCGGGGAGCTGTTTTTT CASSPEPAGVAGELFF
TRBJ2-1 . TRBV18 . TGTGCCAGCTCACCACCGAGCTACTCCGAGCAGTTCTTC CASSPPSYSEQFF
TRBJ2-7 . TRBV4-2 TRBD2 TGTGCCAGCCCTGGGGGGGGACTGTACGAGCAGTACTTC CASPGGGLYEQYF
TRBJ1-5 once TRBV4-1 . TGCGCCAGCAGCCAAGCCTGGCGGGGGGGGCAGCCCCAGCATTTT CASSQAWRGGQPQHF
TRBJ1-5 few TRBV6-5 . TGTGCCAGCAGTCCTCGTAGAAATAGCAATCAGCCCCAGCATTTT CASSPRRNSNQPQHF
TRBJ2-5 . TRBV19 . TGTGCCAGTAGGGGATCAGACAGATCTAGGGAGACCCAGTACTTC CASRGSDRSRETQYF
TRBJ2-5 . TRBV15 TRBD1 TGTGCCACCAGCAGAGGACAGGGGTGGGGAGAGACCCAGTACTTC CATSRGQGWGETQYF
TRBJ2-3 . TRBV7-3 TRBD2 TGTGCCAGCAGCTTGCAACTAGCGGGAGATACGCAGTATTTT CASSLQLAGDTQYF
TRBJ2-1 . TRBV6-5 TRBD2 TGTGCCAGCAGTTACAGGAGACTAGCGGCTGAGCAGTTCTTC CASSYRRLAAEQFF
TRBJ2-5 . TRBV5-1 . TGCGCCAGCAGCCCGAGACCCCGGGTGGAGACCCAGTACTTC CASSPRPRVETQYF
TRBJ2-2 . TRBV11-1 . TGTGCCAGCAGATATACAGGGTCGCCCGGGGAGCTGTTTTTT CASRYTGSPGELFF
TRBJ1-6 once TRBV19 . TGTGCCAGTAGTATCTCACCGGGGTGGGGGGGTTCACCCCTCCACTTT CASSISPGWGGSPLHF
TRBJ2-5 . TRBV3-1/TRBV3-2 . TGTGCCAGCAGCCAGGCCACAAAAGAGACCCAGTACTTC CASSQATKETQYF
TRBJ1-6 . TRBV6-5 TRBD1 TGTGCCAGCAGTTACTCCCGACAGGGGGGTCCCCTCCACTTT CASSYSRQGGPLHF
TRBJ1-2 . TRBV5-1 TRBD1 TGCGCCAGCAGCTCGACAGGGGGCGCATATGGCTACACCTTC CASSSTGGAYGYTF
TRBJ1-6 few TRBV7-2 TRBD1 TGTGCCAGCAGCTTAGACAGGGGGCGGTCACCCCTCCACTTT CASSLDRGRSPLHF
TRBJ1-1 . TRBV10-3 . TGTGCCATCAGACCAACCCGGACAGATAAGTCTGAAGCTTTCTTT CAIRPTRTDKSEAFF
TRBJ1-3 . TRBV6-5 . TGTGCCAGCAGTTACTCTACGGGCTCTGGAAACACCATATATTTT CASSYSTGSGNTIYF
TRBJ2-3 . TRBV28 TRBD2 TGTGCCAGCAGCCCGGGGACTACCACAGATACGCAGTATTTT CASSPGTTTDTQYF
TRBJ2-7 . TRBV10-3 TRBD2 TGTGCCATCAGTGACCTCGGGACTACCTTTTACGAGCAGTACTTC CAISDLGTTFYEQYF
TRBJ1-6 . TRBV19 TRBD1 TGTGCCAGTAGTATAGCACTCCGGGACAGCTATAATTCACCCCTCCACTTT CASSIALRDSYNSPLHF
TRBJ2-1 . TRBV12-3/TRBV12-4 . TGTGCCAGCAGTCGGGGCTCCTACAATGAGCAGTTCTTC CASSRGSYNEQFF
TRBJ1-6 few TRBV6-1 TRBD1 TGTGCCAGCAGTGGGACAGGGATAAGGATAGCTTCACCCCTCCACTTT CASSGTGIRIASPLHF
TRBJ2-7 . TRBV10-3 . TGTGCCACCAGGGTGGGGCCTTCCTACGAGCAGTACTTC CATRVGPSYEQYF
TRBJ2-6 . TRBV3-1/TRBV3-2 TRBD1 TGTGCCAGCAGCCAATTCCTCGACAGGGGGAACGTCCTGACTTTC CASSQFLDRGNVLTF
TRBJ2-3 . TRBV5-1 . TGCGCCAGCAGCTCGACCGGACAGACAGATACGCAGTATTTT CASSSTGQTDTQYF
TRBJ2-5 . TRBV28 . TGTGCCAGCAGTTTCCAGCCTAGACACCGGGGGTACCAAGAGACCCAGTACTTC CASSFQPRHRGYQETQYF
TRBJ2-1 once TRBV10-3 TRBD2 TGTGCCATCAGGCCTGACCCCCGGGAGGGGTTGCTAGATGAGCAGTTCTTC CAIRPDPREGLLDEQFF
TRBJ2-2 few TRBV5-6 . TGTGCCAGCAGCTTGGGAGGGGGGGAGCTGTTTTTT CASSLGGGELFF
TRBJ2-3 few TRBV9 TRBD2 TGTGCCAGCAGCGTTAGCGGGAGAACAGATACGCAGTATTTT CASSVSGRTDTQYF
TRBJ2-7 . TRBV19 TRBD1 TGTGCCAGTAGTATGGGACAGGGACGGTACTACGAGCAGTACTTC CASSMGQGRYYEQYF
TRBJ1-2 . TRBV5-1 TRBD1 TGCGCCAGCAGCCGGGGACAGGGAGCGGACTATGGCTACACCTTC CASSRGQGADYGYTF
TRBJ1-5 . TRBV3-1/TRBV3-2 TRBD1 TGTGCCAGCAGCCAAGATCCGGGACAGTGGGCAAGGGAGCCCCAGCATTTT CASSQDPGQWAREPQHF
TRBJ1-3 few TRBV4-2 TRBD1 TGTGCCAGCAGCCGCCTACAGGGGACTGGAAACACCATATATTTT CASSRLQGTGNTIYF
TRBJ1-6 . TRBV2 TRBD1 TGTGCCAGCAGTGATCACAGGGGCGAGATTGGTTCACCCCTCCACTTT CASSDHRGEIGSPLHF
TRBJ2-4 . TRBV14 . TGTGCCAGCAGCCAAGGGCCAGGGCTCTCCAAAAACATTCAGTACTTC CASSQGPGLSKNIQYF
TRBJ1-6 . TRBV6-5 . TGTGCCAGCAGAGAGTCCTATAATTCACCCCTCCACTTT CASRESYNSPLHF
TRBJ1-2 . TRBV12-3/TRBV12-4 . TGTGCCAGCAGCCCCGGGGGGTATGGCTACACCTTC CASSPGGYGYTF
TRBJ2-1 . TRBV6-5 TRBD1 TGTGCCAGCAGTTACTCCGGACAGGCATACAATGAGCAGTTCTTC CASSYSGQAYNEQFF
TRBJ1-1 . TRBV9 TRBD1 TGTGCCAGCAGCGGCGACAGGGGAGAGAGGGGGCCCGAAGCTTTCTTT CASSGDRGERGPEAFF
TRBJ2-5 . TRBV30 . TGTGCCTGTACCCCAGATCGGGGGGAGACCCAGTACTTC CACTPDRGETQYF